The entry below describes one T cell receptor (beta chain). This sample is part of a study of blood T cell repertoires in COVID-19. Original analysis: Reference gene primer amplification yielded estimated nucleated cell counts. Some clones are missing from TCRdb's copy, which holds only in-frame ones; the method was immunoSEQ multiplex PCR. V and J calls and clone size follow that table, whereas D and trimming were derived from the DNA. This table has 75,000 to 85,000 clones, 75% to 90% appearing once. V shed 2 bases, J shed 3 bases, and the junction held 1 base outside the gene matches. The CDR3 is made up of 14 amino acids. Germline V CDR1 and CDR2: KGHSH, LQKENI.

Source material: peripheral blood. This receptor was taken from a man over 45 with active COVID-19. The chain is built from TRBV18 and TRBJ2-3, with 8 nucleotides matching TRBD2. For the CDR3, the DNA is TGTGCCAGCTCACCAGGGACTAGAACAGATACGCAGTATTTT. This sequence encodes CASSPGTRTDTQYF.